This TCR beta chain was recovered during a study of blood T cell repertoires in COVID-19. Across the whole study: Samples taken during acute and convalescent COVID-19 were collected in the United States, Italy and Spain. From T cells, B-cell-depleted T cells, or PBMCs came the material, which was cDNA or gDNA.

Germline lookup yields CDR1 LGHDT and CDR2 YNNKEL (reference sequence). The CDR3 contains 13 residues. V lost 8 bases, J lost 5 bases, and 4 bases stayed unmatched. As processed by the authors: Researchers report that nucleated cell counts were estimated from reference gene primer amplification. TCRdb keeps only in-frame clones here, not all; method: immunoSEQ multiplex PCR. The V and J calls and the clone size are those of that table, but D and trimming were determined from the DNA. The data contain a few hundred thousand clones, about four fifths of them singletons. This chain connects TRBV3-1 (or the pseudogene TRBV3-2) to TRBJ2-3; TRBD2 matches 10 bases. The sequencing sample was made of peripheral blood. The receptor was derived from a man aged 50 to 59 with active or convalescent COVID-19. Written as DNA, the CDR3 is TGTGCCAGCCGGGGACTAGCGATAGATACGCAGTATTTT. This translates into CASRGLAIDTQYF.